Shown below are 14 T cell receptor beta chains from a single sample sequenced in a study of PD-1 blockade in classical Hodgkin lymphoma. Regarding time point: newly diagnosed, previously untreated cHL patient sample. Assay: immunoSEQ multiplex PCR; the TCRdb copy retains only in-frame clones and omits some. The table records 17,000 or so clones, about 85% of them present only once. Input material: peripheral blood mononuclear cells (PBMCs). Receptors originate from a human donor with classical Hodgkin lymphoma.

CDR3 region: CSALIGDTQYF. The CDR3, as DNA: TGCAGTGCCCTAATTGGAGATACGCAGTATTTT. The chain uses TRBV20-1 and TRBJ2-3; unclear D gene. CDR1 DFQATT and CDR2 SNEGSKA come from the germline V gene (reference sequence). The CDR3 loop spans 11 amino acids. Trimming shortened V by 6 bases and J by 5 bases, and 9 bases separated the two germline ends.

V and J are TRBV27 and TRBJ2-5; 13 bases are shared with TRBD2. J lost 5 bases, V lost 4 bases, and 10 bases had no gene match. The germline CDR1 and CDR2 sequences are MNHEY and SMNVEV (reference sequence). CDR3 length: 17 amino acids. The CDR3, as DNA: TGTGCCAGCAGTTCCCTACTAGCGGGAGGGCCTGAGGAGACCCAGTACTTC. Translating it yields CASSSLLAGGPEETQYF.

V usage is TRBV15 and J usage is TRBJ2-3; 7 bases agree with TRBD1. V lost 0 bases and J lost 4; bases outside the gene matches: 1. The CDR3 covers 14 residues. In germline, CDR1 is LNHNV, CDR2 YYDKDF (reference sequence). CDR3 in DNA: TGTGCCACCAGCAGAGATCAGGGGGCAGATACGCAGTATTTT. Amino acids: CATSRDQGADTQYF.

This chain uses TRBV27 with TRBJ2-3; D perhaps matches TRBD2 (6 bases). Trimming shortened V by 3 bases and J by 7 bases, and 20 bases separated the two germline ends. The CDR3 covers 16 residues. Germline CDR1 is MNHEY and CDR2 is SMNVEV (reference sequence). The CDR3 sequence: CASSFQRAPPLNTQYF. The CDR3 coding sequence is TGTGCCAGCAGTTTCCAGCGGGCACCGCCTTTGAATACGCAGTATTTT.

V gene TRBV5-5 combines with J gene TRBJ1-4, with D possibly being TRBD1 (5 bases). V lost 4 bases and J lost 6, with 13 bases in between. Germline values: CDR1 SGHKS, CDR2 YYEKEE (reference sequence). The CDR3 runs 14 residues. The chain's CDR3 is CASSRRVGDEKLFF. CDR3 DNA: TGTGCCAGCAGCCGTAGGGTGGGGGATGAAAAACTGTTTTTT.

The chain couples TRBV2 to TRBJ2-7; either TRBD1 or TRBD2 may supply D (5 bases each). Germline loops: CDR1 SNHLY, CDR2 FYNNEI. The CDR3 consists of 14 residues. Trimming cost V 6 bases and J 2 bases, with 14 bases left between them. The CDR3 DNA sequence: TGTGCCAGCAGCGGGGACCCTCCAACCTACGAGCAGTACTTC. Encoded protein: CASSGDPPTYEQYF.

The chain couples TRBV5-3 to TRBJ2-7, with 7 bases lining up with TRBD1. TRBV5-3 belongs to the ORF category, with a function that is uncertain. The CDR3 runs to 13 residues. V gave up 4 bases and J gave up 7 bases; unmatched junction bases: 8. DNA for the CDR3: TGTGCCAGAAGCCTAGGGACAGAACTAGAGCAGTACTTC. Translation gives CARSLGTELEQYF.

J is TRBJ2-1 and V is TRBV10-3; maybe TRBD2 (5 bases). The CDR3 runs to 11 residues. The V and J ends lost 4 bases and 10 bases respectively, with 8 bases between them. CDR1 is ENHRY, CDR2 SYGVKD, per germline. The CDR3 region is CAISAEREQFF. The CDR3 region has the DNA TGTGCCATCAGTGCGGAGCGGGAGCAGTTCTTC.

This chain uses TRBV4-2 with TRBJ2-7, with D hard to call. V lost 1 base and J 0 bases, leaving 7 bases between the germline ends. Germline lookup yields CDR1 LGHNA and CDR2 YNFKEQ. The CDR3 runs 14 residues. CDR3 amino acids: CASSQGGSSYEQYF. The CDR3 DNA is TGTGCCAGCAGCCAAGGCGGCAGCTCCTACGAGCAGTACTTC.

The chain couples TRBV10-1 to TRBJ2-3; 8 nucleotides line up with TRBD2. This CDR3 contains 18 residues. Per the germline V gene, CDR1 is WNHNN and CDR2 is SYGVQD (reference sequence). Trimming cost V 6 bases and J 1 base; bases outside gene matches: 15. The CDR3: CASRDIGVAGLGTDTQYF. The CDR3 bases are TGCGCCAGCAGGGATATTGGGGTAGCGGGGTTGGGCACAGATACGCAGTATTTT.

This sequence joins TRBV29-1 and TRBJ2-3; possibly TRBD1 or TRBD2 for D (5 bases each). The CDR3 has 14 amino acids. In germline, CDR1 is SQVTM, CDR2 ANQGSEA. Trimming removed 1 base from V and 3 bases from J, with 11 bases in between. The CDR3 bases are TGCAGCGTTGAAGCGGGGACCAAGACAGATACGCAGTATTTT. It specifies CSVEAGTKTDTQYF.

The chain combines TRBV30 with TRBJ1-2; a possible D gene is TRBD1 (6 bases). The germline V gene encodes CDR1 GTSNPN and CDR2 SVGIG (reference sequence). The length of the CDR3 is 13 residues. V lost 3 bases and J 3 bases, leaving 11 bases between the germline ends. In DNA form, the CDR3 reads TGTGCCTGGAGACCCACAGGGCACTATGGCTACACCTTC. Its protein is CAWRPTGHYGYTF.

This chain joins TRBV2 and TRBJ1-6; D gene unclear. This CDR3 comprises 13 residues. Looked up from germline, CDR1 is SNHLY and CDR2 is FYNNEI. V shed 4 bases and J shed 7 bases, with 8 bases lying between them. In DNA, the CDR3 is TGTGCCAGCAGTGGGATTCCGAATTCACCCCTCCACTTT. It encodes CASSGIPNSPLHF.

The V and J genes are TRBV2 and TRBJ2-1; possible D gene TRBD1, 7 bases. The CDR3 contains 14 residues. V lost 9 bases, J lost 5 bases, and 17 bases lay in between. Germline CDR1 SNHLY, CDR2 FYNNEI. CDR3 residues: CASTGDFINNEQFF. The CDR3 DNA reads TGTGCCAGTACAGGGGACTTCATCAACAATGAGCAGTTCTTC.